What follows is one TCR beta chain and its context. The antigen is undetermined. These data originate in a study of T cells in Graves' hyperthyroidism and ophthalmopathy. Broader study findings: Within blood appeared most thyroid clonotypes that had expanded above 0.001.

Uncontrolled infection, other autoimmune disease, pregnancy or lactation excluded patients. Every diagnosis used clinical symptoms, serum thyroxine and TRAb, thyroid ultrasound and orbital computed tomography. Between the trimmed V and J ends, which lost 3 bases and 5 bases, there was a span of 11 bases. This CDR3 comprises 13 residues. From germline, CDR1 is DFQATT and CDR2 SNEGSKA (reference sequence). Regions amplified from RNA transcripts were the TCR beta CDR3 regions. First-round RT-PCR with HTBI primers amplified the TCR CDR3 region. MiXCR was run by TCRdb on the multiplex PCR reads, yielding one entry per CDR3 protein. The data contain 500,000 to 650,000 distinct CDR3 sequences, about 45% of them singletons.

This clonotype originated in an adult woman with Graves' disease, either hyperthyroidism or ophthalmopathy (not recorded which). The chain joins TRBV20-1 to TRBJ1-5, with a weak D call TRBD1 (5 bases). The source material was peripheral blood or thyroid tissue (not recorded which). The CDR3 DNA sequence: TGCAGTGCTAGCCCCAGGGTCGATCAGCCCCAGCATTTT. This translates into CSASPRVDQPQHF.